The 15 T cell receptor beta chains listed next were all sequenced from one sample in a study of regulatory T cells in long-lasting Graves disease. Time point indicated: newly diagnosed GD, antithyroid drugs for less than 3 months. The TCR library was prepared using RNA isolated from PBMCs. To make TCR beta libraries, researchers used iRepertoire HTBI primers and Arm-PCR of CDR3 regions. TCRdb fed the multiplex PCR reads into MiXCR, producing one record per CDR3 protein. Of roughly 320,000 distinct CDR3 sequences listed, 16% were seen once; the top ten hold roughly 30%. These sequences were also reported in another study, on T cells in Graves' hyperthyroidism and ophthalmopathy.

Sequenced material: peripheral blood mononuclear cells (PBMCs), taken at new diagnosis, from a patient treated with antithyroid drugs. These receptor sequences come from a man aged 35 to 55 with Graves disease.

At least ten counts were recorded for this clonotype. The gene calls are TRBV5-1 and TRBJ1-1; D remains unclear. Trimming removed 3 bases at V and 4 bases at J, with 13 bases between. Germline-derived CDR1 and CDR2 are SGHRS and YFSETQ. The CDR3 sequence is 14 residues long. CDR3 sequence reads: CASSSWVGSTEAFF. The DNA of the CDR3 is TGCGCCAGCAGCTCCTGGGTAGGGAGCACTGAAGCTTTCTTT.

This clonotype was found a few times. The CDR3 DNA reads as TGTGCCAGTAGGCCCCTAGCGGGGGGGTACAATGAGCAGTTCTTC. This sequence encodes CASRPLAGGYNEQFF. This rearrangement joins TRBV19 to TRBJ2-1; the match to TRBD2 covers 12 bases. Germline assignment: CDR1 LNHDA and CDR2 SQIVND (reference sequence). V gave up 6 bases and J gave up 4 bases; unmatched junction bases: 4. This CDR3 is built from 15 residues.

This clonotype showed up many times. V and J are TRBV27 and TRBJ2-5; 7 bases fit TRBD1. Germline V gene lookup returns CDR1 MNHEY and CDR2 SMNVEV (reference sequence). CDR3 length: 15 residues. V was clipped by 5 bases and J by 5 bases; unmatched bases: 11. The CDR3 spells CASSTGQLGLETQYF. In DNA, the CDR3 is TGTGCCAGCAGTACGGGACAGCTGGGCCTGGAGACCCAGTACTTC.

This clonotype was seen a few times. V gene TRBV7-3 combines with J gene TRBJ2-5; TRBD2 aligns across 16 bases. V dropped 5 bases and J dropped 5; count of bases not matched to a gene: 11. CDR1 SGHTA and CDR2 FQGTGA come from the germline V gene. The CDR3 is 18 amino acids. The CDR3 reads CASSDLGLAGGARETQYF. The CDR3 DNA sequence: TGTGCCAGCAGCGACTTGGGACTAGCGGGGGGGGCCCGCGAGACCCAGTACTTC.

The chain recombines TRBV4-1 with TRBJ2-3, with D perhaps matching TRBD2 (5 bases). Per the germline V gene, CDR1 is MGHRA and CDR2 is YSYEKL. The CDR3 has 14 amino acids. With 1 base removed from V and 1 base from J, the gap between germline ends came to 6 bases. CDR3 residues: CASSQGSGTDTQYF. Here the CDR3 DNA reads TGCGCCAGCAGCCAAGGTAGCGGCACAGATACGCAGTATTTT.

The genes are TRBV4-3 and TRBJ2-1; 10 bases match TRBD1. Trimming at V came to 3 bases and at J to 10 bases, leaving 6 bases not matched to a gene. Germline CDR1 LGHNA, CDR2 YSLEER. The CDR3 spans 14 residues. The DNA of the CDR3 is TGCGCCAGCAGCCACCCGGGACAGGGGATAGAGCAGTTCTTC. It specifies CASSHPGQGIEQFF.

This clonotype was picked up many times. The chain combines TRBV6-1 with TRBJ1-5, with 9 bases fitting TRBD1. The germline gives CDR1 MNHNS, CDR2 SASEGT. Trimming removed 6 bases from V and 7 bases from J; junction bases left unmatched: 7. This CDR3 has 14 residues. CDR3 amino acids: CASRRRDRAQPQHF. In nucleotides, the CDR3 is TGTGCCAGCAGACGCCGGGACAGGGCACAGCCCCAGCATTTT.

This clonotype showed up many times. The chain couples TRBV9 to TRBJ1-1, with 9 bases lining up with TRBD1. Looked up from germline, CDR1 is SGDLS and CDR2 is YYNGEE. V shed 7 bases and J 6 bases; nucleotides not matched to a gene: 7. This CDR3 is built from 13 residues. The CDR3 bases are TGTGCCAGCGGAGGGACAGGGTGGCCTGAAGCTTTCTTT. Translated, it gives CASGGTGWPEAFF.

This clonotype was observed many times. The chain links TRBV6-1 to TRBJ2-1; 7 nucleotides align to TRBD2. V lost 6 bases and J lost 7; bases outside the gene matches: 15. This CDR3 region has 16 residues. In germline, CDR1 is MNHNS, CDR2 SASEGT. CDR3 coding DNA: TGTGCCAGCAGCCCCCTCTTTGGGGGGGTAAGGAATGAGCAGTTCTTC. It specifies CASSPLFGGVRNEQFF.

There are many counts of this clonotype. The chain links TRBV28 to TRBJ1-5, with D uncertain. The CDR3 is made up of 14 amino acids. Trimming shortened V by 1 base and J by 4 bases, and 8 bases separated the two germline ends. Germline V CDR1 and CDR2: MDHEN, SYDVKM. The CDR3 DNA reads TGTGCCAGCAGTTTATTACTGGAAAATCAGCCCCAGCATTTT. Protein: CASSLLLENQPQHF.

The V call is TRBV27, the J call TRBJ1-4; D not resolved. The CDR3 covers 16 residues. Per the germline V gene, CDR1 is MNHEY and CDR2 is SMNVEV (reference sequence). The germline V and J ends were trimmed by 5 bases and 3 bases, with 16 bases remaining between them. The CDR3 sequence: CASSPGVWASNEKLFF. DNA for the CDR3: TGTGCCAGCAGTCCCGGAGTTTGGGCTTCTAATGAAAAACTGTTTTTT.

This clonotype has a handful of counts. One junction end disagrees with the germline gene, perhaps due to a read error. The V and J genes are TRBV28 and TRBJ2-1, with 7 bases lining up with TRBD2. This CDR3 is 16 amino acids long. Germline lookup yields CDR1 MDHEN and CDR2 SYDVKM. The CDR3 nucleotides read TGTGCCAGCAGTGGGGGTTGGGGGGGAAAATACAGTGAGCAGTTCTTC. Its protein is CASSGGWGGKYSEQFF.

This clonotype was observed at least ten times. J is TRBJ1-1 and V is TRBV6-2 or TRBV6-3; 7 bases fit TRBD1. Trimming at V came to 2 bases and at J to 1 base, leaving 1 base not matched to a gene. The CDR3 runs 14 residues. The germline V gene encodes CDR1 MNHEY and CDR2 SVGEGT. The CDR3: CASSYQGENTEAFF. The DNA of the CDR3 is TGTGCCAGCAGTTACCAGGGGGAGAACACTGAAGCTTTCTTT.

This clonotype occurred a few times. The chain uses TRBV13 and TRBJ2-7; 8 bases map to TRBD1. This CDR3 has 15 residues. CDR1 is PRHDT, CDR2 FYEKMQ, per germline (reference sequence). V was clipped by 0 bases and J by 2 bases; unmatched bases: 3. In nucleotides, the CDR3 is TGTGCCAGCAGCTTAGGCAGGGGGCAGGCCTACGAGCAGTACTTC. Translated: CASSLGRGQAYEQYF.

This clonotype was recorded a few times. The rearrangement links TRBV6-1 to TRBJ1-1; D ambiguous. With 6 bases removed from V and 1 base from J, the gap between germline ends came to 12 bases. Germline CDR1 reads MNHNS; CDR2 reads SASEGT. The CDR3 is 14 residues long. Here the CDR3 DNA reads TGTGCCAGCAGCCTGTGGCGGTCGAACACTGAAGCTTTCTTT. The encoded protein is CASSLWRSNTEAFF.